This TCR beta chain stems from a study of blood T cell repertoires in COVID-19 (dated by TCRdb to the early 2020s). Regarding the research as a whole: Samples covering the acute and convalescent phases of COVID-19 were provided by collaborators in the United States, Italy and Spain. A de-identified subject ID, COVID-19 status, age in years and sex were almost always included in the sample metadata. Where available, HLA class I and class II types were taken from metadata supplied by the sample provider and were not determined by assay-based typing. The repertoires were made available in a free public database intended to serve as a resource for research on the immune response to SARS-CoV-2. The samples were drawn from the first 160 participants of the ongoing ImmuneRACE study and from 1,254 subjects provided by 6 global collaborators. Deeply sampled blood TCRbeta repertoires from subjects exposed to, actively infected with, or recovered from COVID-19 were included in the dataset. The prospective study material was composed of cDNA or gDNA derived from T cells, B-cell-depleted T cells, or PBMCs.

V loses 6 bases, J loses 6 bases, and the germline ends lie 20 bases apart. CDR1 is given as LNHDA and CDR2 as SQIVND, both from the germline V gene (reference sequence). From the cysteine up to the phenylalanine, the CDR3 has a length of 15 residues. Only the CDR3 DNA stays, 45 bases, in frame from base 1. TCRbeta CDR3 regions were amplified from genomic DNA using the immunoSEQ Assay, a bias-controlled multiplex PCR. In the authors' own workflow: The number of nucleated cells in each sample was estimated by amplification of reference gene primers within the assay. To quantify the absolute abundance of each unique TCRbeta CDR3 rearrangement, sequence reads were collapsed and filtered. For each sample, productive Simpson clonality was calculated by taking the square root of Simpson's diversity index across productive rearrangements. TCRdb holds this immuneACCESS table with in-frame rearrangements only. Some clones are missing; in checked studies, unresolved V genes explain under half, and the rest has no known cause. The DNA gave D and trimming, while V, J and clone size come from that table. The sample table holds about 74,000 clones, of which roughly 82% were seen once. Of the sample, 7.4% falls within the top ten clones.

A note on this clone: What this receptor recognizes is not known. Per-nucleotide qualities are absent, and no much larger clonotype sits a single base away.

The collaborating institutions used their own protocols to collect whole blood in K2EDTA tubes. For TCRbeta analysis, collaborators shipped samples as frozen whole blood, isolated PBMCs, or DNA extracted from either of those sample types. Broader findings and caveats from the paper: Clinical and demographic metadata were provided uncurated, with the amount varying by source and participant.

The receptor was derived from a human donor in a cohort sampled during active COVID-19. The sequence links TRBV19 to TRBJ1-1, with the D segment identity uncertain. Input material: peripheral blood. The DNA is TGTGCCAGTAGATCGGGTCTGGCGGGTCCTGCTGAAGCTTTCTTT. This gives the protein CASRSGLAGPAEAFF.